A selection of T cell receptor beta chains follows, all from one sample in a study of cytomegalovirus exposure and HLA in healthy donors. Some clones are missing from TCRdb's copy, which holds only in-frame ones; the method was immunoSEQ multiplex PCR. There are roughly 100,000 clones in the sample; more than 70% occur only once, and roughly 1.9% lies in the top ten. Source material: PBMCs. Source of these receptors: a young man in good health and CMV-seronegative. The CDR3 runs from the conserved cysteine through the conserved F or W. A D gene is named only where the DNA matches it firmly. Expanded clones get a size class; other rows say once, few or many, or leave the size out.

D: -; V: TRBV7-9; size: few; J: TRBJ1-4; DNA: TGTGCCAGCAGCTTTAGGAGGGGATCAACTAATGAAAAACTGTTTTTT; CDR3: CASSFRRGSTNEKLFF
D: TRBD1; V: TRBV30; size: once; J: TRBJ1-1; DNA: TGTGCCTGGAGACTAAAACCAGGACAGGGAGGTTCTGAAGCTTTCTTT; CDR3: CAWRLKPGQGGSEAFF
D: -; V: TRBV29-1; size: -; J: TRBJ2-6; DNA: TGCAGCGTTAGCCCCAGGGGCTCTGGGGCCAACGTCCTGACTTTC; CDR3: CSVSPRGSGANVLTF
D: -; V: TRBV28; size: -; J: TRBJ2-7; DNA: TGTGCCACCCGCGGACAGCCCTACGAGCAGTACTTC; CDR3: CATRGQPYEQYF
D: TRBD2; V: TRBV5-1; size: -; J: TRBJ2-1; DNA: TGCGCCAGCAGCCCGGGCGGGGGACCCAATGAGCAGTTCTTC; CDR3: CASSPGGGPNEQFF
D: TRBD2; V: TRBV9; size: -; J: TRBJ2-5; DNA: TGTGCCAGCAGCGTAGGCAGGGAGGGGGAGACCCAGTACTTC; CDR3: CASSVGREGETQYF
D: -; V: TRBV7-2; size: -; J: TRBJ2-5; DNA: TGTGCCAGCAGCCCTCCGGGACACATCCAAGAGACCCAGTACTTC; CDR3: CASSPPGHIQETQYF
D: TRBD2; V: TRBV7-2; size: -; J: TRBJ2-5; DNA: TGTGCCAGCAGCTTAGCTAGCGGGGCTAGCGAGACCCAGTACTTC; CDR3: CASSLASGASETQYF
D: TRBD2; V: TRBV7-2; size: -; J: TRBJ2-7; DNA: TGTGCCAGCAGCTTAGTTGCGGGGGGCTCCTACGAGCAGTACTTC; CDR3: CASSLVAGGSYEQYF
D: TRBD1; V: TRBV6-1; size: -; J: TRBJ1-2; DNA: TGTGCCAGTACAGACAGGGTTTGGATTGATGGCTACACCTTC; CDR3: CASTDRVWIDGYTF
D: -; V: TRBV19; size: -; J: TRBJ1-5; DNA: TGTGCCAGTAGTATGCAAGGGGGACACGCAGTCGATCAGCCCCAGCATTTT; CDR3: CASSMQGGHAVDQPQHF
D: TRBD1; V: TRBV7-7; size: -; J: TRBJ2-3; DNA: TGTGCCAGCAGCACCGGACAGGGGGCCGCAGATACGCAGTATTTT; CDR3: CASSTGQGAADTQYF
D: TRBD1; V: TRBV29-1; size: -; J: TRBJ1-1; DNA: TGCAGCGGAATGACAGGGTCGGTCACTGAAGCTTTCTTT; CDR3: CSGMTGSVTEAFF
D: -; V: TRBV29-1; size: -; J: TRBJ1-1; DNA: TGCATCCCCCGGTCCCCCATCACTGAAGCTTTCTTT; CDR3: CIPRSPITEAFF
D: TRBD1; V: TRBV7-2; size: -; J: TRBJ1-5; DNA: TGTGCCAGCAGCTTAGCGCCCGGACAGGGAAGCAATCAGCCCCAGCATTTT; CDR3: CASSLAPGQGSNQPQHF
D: -; V: TRBV30; size: -; J: TRBJ1-1; DNA: TGTGCCTGGAGTAGTCAGAGCGGCACTGAAGCTTTCTTT; CDR3: CAWSSQSGTEAFF
D: TRBD1; V: TRBV29-1; size: once; J: TRBJ2-7; DNA: TGCAGCGTTCAACGACAGGGAGACGAGCAGTACTTC; CDR3: CSVQRQGDEQYF
D: -; V: TRBV15; size: -; J: TRBJ2-3; DNA: TGTGCCACCAGCAGATCGACAGGGAGGACAGATACGCAGTATTTT; CDR3: CATSRSTGRTDTQYF
D: -; V: TRBV21-1; size: -; J: TRBJ2-5; DNA: TGTGCCAGTCTCCGAGGGGTTAGCGGGGGTAGGGCCCAAGAGACCCAGTACTTC; CDR3: CASLRGVSGGRAQETQYF
D: -; V: TRBV9; size: -; J: TRBJ1-1; DNA: TGTGCCAGCAGTGAAACAGGTGCGCAGAACACTGAAGCTTTCTTT; CDR3: CASSETGAQNTEAFF
D: -; V: TRBV4-1; size: -; J: TRBJ1-1; DNA: TGCGCCAGCAGCCAAGGTGCCGGGTTCGGCACTGAAGCTTTCTTT; CDR3: CASSQGAGFGTEAFF
D: TRBD1; V: TRBV19; size: -; J: TRBJ2-1; DNA: TGTGCCAGTAGTACCGGACAGGGCGCCTACAATGAGCAGTTCTTC; CDR3: CASSTGQGAYNEQFF
D: -; V: TRBV27; size: -; J: TRBJ2-7; DNA: TGTGCCAGCCGAAACAGGGATTTTCTACGCGAGCAGTACTTC; CDR3: CASRNRDFLREQYF
D: TRBD2; V: TRBV5-1; size: once; J: TRBJ2-5; DNA: TGCGCCAGCAGCCTCCATGGACTAGCGGAGAAAGAGACCCAGTACTTC; CDR3: CASSLHGLAEKETQYF
D: TRBD1; V: TRBV27; size: -; J: TRBJ1-4; DNA: TGTGCCAGCAGTAAGACGACAGGGCTGGGGGAAAAACTGTTTTTT; CDR3: CASSKTTGLGEKLFF
D: -; V: TRBV7-3; size: -; J: TRBJ2-3; DNA: TGTGCCAGCAGTACCGGGACTTCCCCCACAGATACGCAGTATTTT; CDR3: CASSTGTSPTDTQYF
D: TRBD2; V: TRBV6-1; size: -; J: TRBJ2-7; DNA: TGTGCCAGCAGTGAGGCGAGCGGGGTAACCTACGAGCAGTACTTC; CDR3: CASSEASGVTYEQYF
D: -; V: TRBV6-5; size: -; J: TRBJ2-5; DNA: TGTGCCAGCAGTTACGAACGGGGTCACCAAGAGACCCAGTACTTC; CDR3: CASSYERGHQETQYF
D: -; V: TRBV15; size: -; J: TRBJ1-1; DNA: TGTGCCACCAGCAGCCAGGGTGACACTGAAGCTTTCTTT; CDR3: CATSSQGDTEAFF
D: TRBD2; V: TRBV2; size: once; J: TRBJ2-5; DNA: TGTGCCATAGTGGGGGGGAAGACCCAGTACTTC; CDR3: CAIVGGKTQYF
D: -; V: TRBV6-6; size: -; J: TRBJ2-5; DNA: TGTGCCAGCACCTGGGGGGACAGAACTACTGAGACCCAGTACTTC; CDR3: CASTWGDRTTETQYF
D: TRBD1; V: TRBV4-1; size: -; J: TRBJ1-5; DNA: TGCGCCAGCAGCCTACAGGGGGGGGGCGAGGGTCAGCCCCAGCATTTT; CDR3: CASSLQGGGEGQPQHF
D: TRBD1; V: TRBV4-2; size: few; J: TRBJ1-2; DNA: TGTGCCAGCAGCCACCGGGACAGCTATGGCTACACCTTC; CDR3: CASSHRDSYGYTF
D: TRBD2; V: TRBV18; size: -; J: TRBJ2-1; DNA: TGTGCCAGCTCCCCGAATGGAGGTAGCGGGACCTACAATGAGCAGTTCTTC; CDR3: CASSPNGGSGTYNEQFF
D: -; V: TRBV5-4; size: -; J: TRBJ1-5; DNA: TGTGCCAGCAGCCTCTTCCGGTCTGGTAGCAATCAGCCCCAGCATTTT; CDR3: CASSLFRSGSNQPQHF
D: -; V: TRBV19; size: -; J: TRBJ2-2; DNA: TGTGCCAGTAGTATAGCCCAAGCTACCGGGGAGCTGTTTTTT; CDR3: CASSIAQATGELFF
D: TRBD1; V: TRBV5-1; size: once; J: TRBJ2-5; DNA: TGCGCCAGCAGCACCTTAGGACAGGGGATTAAAGAGACCCAGTACTTC; CDR3: CASSTLGQGIKETQYF
D: -; V: TRBV7-3; size: -; J: TRBJ2-7; DNA: TGTGCCAGCAGCTTAACCGCAGGGGACTACGAGCAGTACTTC; CDR3: CASSLTAGDYEQYF
D: TRBD1; V: TRBV6-1; size: -; J: TRBJ2-5; DNA: TGTGCCAGCAGTGTAAACAGGGGGCGCGAGGAGACCCAGTACTTC; CDR3: CASSVNRGREETQYF
D: -; V: TRBV5-1; size: -; J: TRBJ2-1; DNA: TGCGCCAGCAGCCCCCTTGCGCCTACCTACAATGAGCAGTTCTTC; CDR3: CASSPLAPTYNEQFF
D: -; V: TRBV29-1; size: -; J: TRBJ1-1; DNA: TGCAGCGGCATACAGGGATTTACTGAAGCTTTCTTT; CDR3: CSGIQGFTEAFF
D: TRBD1; V: TRBV6-1; size: -; J: TRBJ2-5; DNA: TGTGCCAGCAGTACTCGGGACAGCAGTCGAGGGGAGCAGTACTTC; CDR3: CASSTRDSSRGEQYF
D: -; V: TRBV29-1; size: few; J: TRBJ2-4; DNA: TGCAGCCACCTTGGGGAGGCCAAAAACATTCAGTACTTC; CDR3: CSHLGEAKNIQYF
D: TRBD1; V: TRBV28; size: -; J: TRBJ2-7; DNA: TGTGCGCTCAGGGGGCCGGAGGCTGGAGAGCAGTACTTC; CDR3: CALRGPEAGEQYF
D: -; V: TRBV5-1; size: once; J: TRBJ2-7; DNA: TGCGCCAGCAGACCTGGACTGGCGGCGTACGAGCAGTACTTC; CDR3: CASRPGLAAYEQYF
D: TRBD1; V: TRBV10-3; size: -; J: TRBJ1-5; DNA: TGTGCCACAGGGACAGGGTTGGGTCAGCCCCAGCATTTT; CDR3: CATGTGLGQPQHF
D: -; V: TRBV28; size: -; J: TRBJ1-5; DNA: TGTGCCAGCAGTATTATCTTGGGGGACTCGTTTTCCCAGCATTTT; CDR3: CASSIILGDSFSQHF
D: -; V: TRBV6-5; size: -; J: TRBJ2-2; DNA: TGTGCCAGCAAATCGTACGGGGAGCTGTTTTTT; CDR3: CASKSYGELFF
D: -; V: TRBV19; size: -; J: TRBJ1-2; DNA: TGTGCCAGTAGTATAGATGCGGGATACTATGGCTACACCTTC; CDR3: CASSIDAGYYGYTF